This section outlines one T cell receptor (beta chain) sequence together with its context. Its antigen remains unidentified. This entry belongs to a study of T cell responses to AZD1222 COVID-19 vaccine. Study-wide results and limits: Clonal diversity was possibly underestimated, and white British individuals and females predominated among donors.

The repertoire was sequenced with immunoSEQ multiplex PCR; TCRdb's copy has only in-frame clones and lacks some. This table holds 150,000 to 200,000 clones, 85% to 90% found once. The CDR3 has 13 amino acids. V gave up 3 bases and J gave up 14 bases, with 18 bases separating them. Germline V lookup: CDR1 SGHNT, CDR2 YYREEE (reference sequence). The chain couples TRBV5-4 to TRBJ2-1; D remains ambiguous. The TCR comes from an adult in good health. Material: peripheral blood, obtained on day 0 of AZD1222 vaccination. The CDR3 protein is CASSSPSTEKEFF. CDR3 sequence (DNA): TGTGCCAGCAGCTCCCCTTCGACGGAGAAGGAGTTCTTC.